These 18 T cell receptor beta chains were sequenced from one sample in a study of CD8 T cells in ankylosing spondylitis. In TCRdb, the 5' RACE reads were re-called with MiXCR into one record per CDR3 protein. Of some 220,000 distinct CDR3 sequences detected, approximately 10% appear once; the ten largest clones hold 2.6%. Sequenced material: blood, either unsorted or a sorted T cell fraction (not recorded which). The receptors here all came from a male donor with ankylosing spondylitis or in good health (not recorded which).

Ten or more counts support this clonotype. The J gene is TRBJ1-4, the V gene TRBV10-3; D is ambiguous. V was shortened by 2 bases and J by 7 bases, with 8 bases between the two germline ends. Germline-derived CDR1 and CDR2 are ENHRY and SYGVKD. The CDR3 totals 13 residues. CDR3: CAISEGVSEKLFF. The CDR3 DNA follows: TGTGCCATCAGTGAGGGGGTCAGTGAAAAACTGTTTTTT.

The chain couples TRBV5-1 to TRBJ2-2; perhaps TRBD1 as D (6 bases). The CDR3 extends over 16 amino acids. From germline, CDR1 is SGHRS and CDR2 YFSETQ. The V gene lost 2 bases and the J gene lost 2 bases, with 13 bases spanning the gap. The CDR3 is CASSLGQTGNTGELFF. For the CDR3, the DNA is TGCGCCAGCAGCTTAGGACAGACGGGCAACACCGGGGAGCTGTTTTTT.

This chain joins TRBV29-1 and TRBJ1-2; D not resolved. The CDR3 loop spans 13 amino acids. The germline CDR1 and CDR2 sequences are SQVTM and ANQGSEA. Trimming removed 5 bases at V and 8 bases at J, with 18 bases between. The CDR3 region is CSVWSGPTGGYTF. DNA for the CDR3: TGCAGCGTTTGGAGCGGCCCCACGGGAGGCTACACCTTC.

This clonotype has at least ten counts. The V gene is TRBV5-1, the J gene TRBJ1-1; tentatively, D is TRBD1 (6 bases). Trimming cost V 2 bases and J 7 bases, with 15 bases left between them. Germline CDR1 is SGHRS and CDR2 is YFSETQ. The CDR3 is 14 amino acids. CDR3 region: CASSFTRTDGEAFF. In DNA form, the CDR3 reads TGCGCCAGCAGCTTTACCCGGACAGACGGTGAAGCTTTCTTT.

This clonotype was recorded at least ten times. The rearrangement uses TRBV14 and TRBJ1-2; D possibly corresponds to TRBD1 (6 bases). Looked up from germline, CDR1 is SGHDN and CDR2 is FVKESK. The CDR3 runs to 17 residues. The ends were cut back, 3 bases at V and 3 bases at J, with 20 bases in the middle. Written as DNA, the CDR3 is TGTGCCAGCAGCCACTACCCCGACTTGGGGGCGGACTATGGCTACACCTTC. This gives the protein CASSHYPDLGADYGYTF.

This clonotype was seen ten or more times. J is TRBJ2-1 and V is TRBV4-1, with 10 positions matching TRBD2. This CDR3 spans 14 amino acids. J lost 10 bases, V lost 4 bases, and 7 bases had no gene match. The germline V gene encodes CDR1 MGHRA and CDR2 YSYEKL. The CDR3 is CASSPPGLANEQFF. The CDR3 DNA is TGCGCCAGCAGCCCTCCGGGACTAGCGAACGAGCAGTTCTTC.

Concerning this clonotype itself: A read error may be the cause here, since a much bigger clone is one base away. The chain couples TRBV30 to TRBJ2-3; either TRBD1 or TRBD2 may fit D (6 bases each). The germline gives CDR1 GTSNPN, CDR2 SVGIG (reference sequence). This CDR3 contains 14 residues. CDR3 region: CAWNRIGRTDRQYF. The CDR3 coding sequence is TGTGCCTGGAACCGGATAGGGAGGACAGATAGGCAGTATTTT.

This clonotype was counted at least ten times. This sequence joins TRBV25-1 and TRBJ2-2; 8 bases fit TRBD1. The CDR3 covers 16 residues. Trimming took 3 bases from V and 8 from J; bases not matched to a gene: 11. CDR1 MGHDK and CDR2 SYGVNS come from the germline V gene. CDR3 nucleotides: TGTGCCAGCAGTGACCCCTCAGGACAGGGCTTGGGGGAGCTGTTTTTT. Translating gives CASSDPSGQGLGELFF.

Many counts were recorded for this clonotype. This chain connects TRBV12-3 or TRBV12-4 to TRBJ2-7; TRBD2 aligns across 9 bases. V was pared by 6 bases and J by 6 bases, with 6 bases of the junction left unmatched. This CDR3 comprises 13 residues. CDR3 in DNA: TGTGCCAGCAGGCAGGGACTAGCACTCGAGCAGTACTTC. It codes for CASRQGLALEQYF.

This chain's CDR3 is CSFRDSAAGGYTF. In DNA form, the CDR3 reads TGCAGCTTCCGGGACAGCGCGGCGGGTGGCTACACCTTC. The chain has TRBV29-1 and TRBJ1-2, with 7 bases matching TRBD1. Germline V gives CDR1 SQVTM, CDR2 ANQGSEA. V gave up 8 bases and J gave up 7 bases; unmatched junction bases: 13. This CDR3 contains 13 residues. Complete variable domain (other parts from reference TRBV29-1 and TRBJ1-2): SAVISQKPSRDICQRGTSLTIQCQVDSQVTMMFWYRQQPGQSLTLIATANQGSEATYESGFVIDKFPISRPNLTFSTLTVSNMSPEDSSIYLCSFRDSAAGGYTFGSGTRLTVV.

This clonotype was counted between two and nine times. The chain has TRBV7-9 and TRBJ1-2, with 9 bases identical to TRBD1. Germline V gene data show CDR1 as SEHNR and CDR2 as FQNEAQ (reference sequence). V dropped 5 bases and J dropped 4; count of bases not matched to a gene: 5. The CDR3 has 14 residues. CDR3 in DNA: TGTGCCAGCAGCATCTGGACAGGGGCCTATGGCTACACCTTC. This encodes CASSIWTGAYGYTF.

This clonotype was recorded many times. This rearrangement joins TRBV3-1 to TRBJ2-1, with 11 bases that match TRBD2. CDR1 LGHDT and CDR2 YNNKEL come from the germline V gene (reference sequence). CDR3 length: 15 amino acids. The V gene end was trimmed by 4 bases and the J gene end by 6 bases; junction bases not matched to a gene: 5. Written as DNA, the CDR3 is TGTGCCAGCAGCCTAGCGGGGGGGAACGTCAATGAGCAGTTCTTC. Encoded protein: CASSLAGGNVNEQFF.

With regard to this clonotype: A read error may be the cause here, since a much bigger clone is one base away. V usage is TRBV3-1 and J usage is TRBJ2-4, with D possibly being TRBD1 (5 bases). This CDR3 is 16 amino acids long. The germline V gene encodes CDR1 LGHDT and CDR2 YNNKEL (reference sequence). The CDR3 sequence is CASSLVSAGRLNTQYF. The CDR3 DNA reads TGTGCCAGCAGCCTCGTCAGCGCAGGGCGTTTAAACACTCAGTACTTC.

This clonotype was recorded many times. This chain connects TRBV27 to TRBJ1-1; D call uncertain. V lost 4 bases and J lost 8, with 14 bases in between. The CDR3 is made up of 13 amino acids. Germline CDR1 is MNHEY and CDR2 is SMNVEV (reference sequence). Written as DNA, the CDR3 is TGTGCCAGCAGTTCCCACTCAGGTTTGGAAGCTTTCTTT. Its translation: CASSSHSGLEAFF.

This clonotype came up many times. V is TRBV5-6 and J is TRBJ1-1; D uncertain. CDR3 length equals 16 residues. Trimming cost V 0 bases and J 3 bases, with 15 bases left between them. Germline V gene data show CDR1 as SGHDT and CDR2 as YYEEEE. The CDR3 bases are TGTGCCAGCAGCTTGGCCGGGTATTTGTTTGACACTGAAGCTTTCTTT. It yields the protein CASSLAGYLFDTEAFF.

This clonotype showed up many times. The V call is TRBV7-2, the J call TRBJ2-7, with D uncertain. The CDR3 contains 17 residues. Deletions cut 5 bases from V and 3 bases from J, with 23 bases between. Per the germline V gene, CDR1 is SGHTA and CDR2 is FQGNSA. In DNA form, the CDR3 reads TGTGCCAGCAGCAGAGAGGCCCGGCTCCCGGCGGTCTACGAGCAGTACTTC. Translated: CASSREARLPAVYEQYF.

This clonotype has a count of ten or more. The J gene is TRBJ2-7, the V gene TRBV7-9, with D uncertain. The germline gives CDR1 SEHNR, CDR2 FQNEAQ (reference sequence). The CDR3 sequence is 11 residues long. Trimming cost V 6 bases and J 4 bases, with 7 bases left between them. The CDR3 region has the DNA TGTGCCAGCAGAACAGAGTACGAGCAGTACTTC. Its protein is CASRTEYEQYF.

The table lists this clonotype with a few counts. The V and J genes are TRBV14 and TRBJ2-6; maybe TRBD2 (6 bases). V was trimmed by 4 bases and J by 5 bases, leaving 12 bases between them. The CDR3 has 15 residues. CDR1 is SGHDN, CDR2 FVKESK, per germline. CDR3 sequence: CASSPGGIRANVLTF. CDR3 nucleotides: TGTGCCAGCAGCCCCGGAGGGATACGGGCCAACGTCCTGACTTTC.